The table lists the clone carrying this TCR beta chain with many counts. Its antigen is still unknown. TCR beta CDR3 sequences were amplified from RNA transcripts. First-round RT-PCR targeting the TCR CDR3 was performed with the HTBI primer set. TCRdb reprocessed the multiplex PCR reads with MiXCR, giving one entry per CDR3 protein. This repertoire shows 550,000 to 650,000 distinct CDR3 sequences, around 13% found once; its top ten account for roughly 5.7%. This record comes from a study of T cells in Graves' hyperthyroidism and ophthalmopathy. Study conclusions and caveats: Most thyroid clonotypes that were expanded above 0.001 also turned up in blood.

Trimming removed 6 bases from V and 8 bases from J, with 19 bases in between. Germline CDR1 is MDHEN and CDR2 is SYDVKM. This CDR3 has 14 amino acids. Exclusions: uncontrolled infection, other autoimmune disease, pregnancy, lactation. Blood was obtained at the first hyperthyroidism diagnosis, which preceded any ophthalmopathy symptoms. Each 10 ml fresh peripheral blood draw supplied the PBMCs. The material sequenced was blood. The sequence was collected from a woman aged 25-40 years with Graves' hyperthyroidism that later progressed to Graves' ophthalmopathy. The rearrangement links TRBV28 to TRBJ1-2; the D gene is possibly TRBD1 (5 bases). The CDR3 reads CASSPLEGREGYTF. The CDR3 DNA reads as TGTGCCAGCAGCCCCCTTGAGGGGAGGGAGGGCTACACCTTC.